This paragraph covers one TCR beta chain sequence. No antigen is known for it. The germline V gene encodes CDR1 LNHDA and CDR2 SQIVND (reference sequence). This CDR3 comprises 19 residues. This specimen belongs to a study of cytomegalovirus exposure and HLA in healthy donors. Study as a whole: Early release data held 85 million to 95 million unique TCRs from HLA-typed donors.

Both 60 Vbeta primers and 13 Jbeta primers went into the PCR. Repertoires were generated with immunoSEQ multiplex PCR, while TCRdb's copy carries only in-frame clones and drops some. The data show 150,000 to 200,000 clones, with 70% to 80% seen just once and 1.3% held by the top ten. General study findings and limits: Only CMV serostatus was available as immune exposure information. The study carried out a later analysis of TCR beta sequences. It associated 15,000 to 20,000 of them with specific HLA alleles at a false discovery rate of 0.05.

This receptor was taken from a man under 40 in good health and CMV-seronegative. The V gene is TRBV19, the J gene TRBJ2-1; D perhaps matches TRBD2 (6 bases). The sequenced material came from PBMCs. CDR3 nucleotide sequence: TGTGCTACGCAGAAGGAGGGCCAACCCAATCCGAGCTCCTACAATGAGCAGTTCTTC. This sequence encodes CATQKEGQPNPSSYNEQFF.